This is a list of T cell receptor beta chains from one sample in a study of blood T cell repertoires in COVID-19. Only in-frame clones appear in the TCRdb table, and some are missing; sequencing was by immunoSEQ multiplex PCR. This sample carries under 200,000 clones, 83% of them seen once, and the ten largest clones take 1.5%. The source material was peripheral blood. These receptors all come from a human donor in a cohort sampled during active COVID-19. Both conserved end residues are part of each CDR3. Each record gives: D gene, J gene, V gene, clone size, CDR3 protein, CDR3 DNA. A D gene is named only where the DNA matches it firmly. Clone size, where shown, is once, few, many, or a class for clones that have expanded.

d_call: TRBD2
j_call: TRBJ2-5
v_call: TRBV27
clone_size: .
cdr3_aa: CASRASGAGETQYF
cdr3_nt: TGTGCCAGCAGGGCTAGCGGGGCGGGGGAGACCCAGTACTTC

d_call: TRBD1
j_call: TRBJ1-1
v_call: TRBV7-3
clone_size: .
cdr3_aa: CASSSRGRVTEAFF
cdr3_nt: TGTGCCAGCAGCTCGAGGGGGCGGGTGACTGAAGCTTTCTTT

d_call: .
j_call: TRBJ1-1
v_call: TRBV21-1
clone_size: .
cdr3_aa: CASSKGRNTEAFF
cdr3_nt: TGTGCCAGCAGCAAAGGTAGGAACACTGAAGCTTTCTTT

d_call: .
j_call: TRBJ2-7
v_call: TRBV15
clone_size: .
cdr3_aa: CATSRDPTYEQYF
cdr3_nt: TGTGCCACCAGCAGAGATCCCACCTACGAGCAGTACTTC

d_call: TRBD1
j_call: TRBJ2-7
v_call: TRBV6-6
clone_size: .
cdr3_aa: CASSSGQGLEQYF
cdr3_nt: TGTGCCAGCAGTTCGGGACAGGGGCTTGAGCAGTACTTC

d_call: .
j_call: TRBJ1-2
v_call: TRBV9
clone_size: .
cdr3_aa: CASSKSGNYGYTF
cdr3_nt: TGTGCCAGCAGCAAGTCGGGGAACTATGGCTACACCTTC

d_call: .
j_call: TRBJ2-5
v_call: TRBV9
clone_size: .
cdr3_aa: CASSVVGGAETQYF
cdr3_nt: TGTGCCAGCAGCGTAGTGGGGGGAGCAGAGACCCAGTACTTC

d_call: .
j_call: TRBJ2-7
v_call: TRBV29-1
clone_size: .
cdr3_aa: CSVEVDTGEQYF
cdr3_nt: TGCAGCGTTGAAGTCGACACAGGGGAGCAGTACTTC

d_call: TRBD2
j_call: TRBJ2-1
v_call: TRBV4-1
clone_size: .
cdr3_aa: CASSQEPSGGLIEQFF
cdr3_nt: TGCGCCAGCAGCCAAGAGCCCAGCGGGGGCCTGATAGAGCAGTTCTTC

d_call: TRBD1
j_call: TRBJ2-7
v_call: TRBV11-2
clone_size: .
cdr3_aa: CASSFDGTDAYEQYF
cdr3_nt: TGTGCCAGCAGCTTCGATGGGACAGATGCCTACGAGCAGTACTTC

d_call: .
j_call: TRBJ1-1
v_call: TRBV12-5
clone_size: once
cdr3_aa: CASGLTTGGTEAFF
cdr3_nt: TGTGCTAGTGGTTTAACGACGGGGGGCACTGAAGCTTTCTTT

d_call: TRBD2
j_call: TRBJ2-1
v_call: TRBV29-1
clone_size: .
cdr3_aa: CSVEWVAGVRNEQFF
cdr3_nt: TGCAGCGTTGAATGGGTAGCGGGAGTGAGGAATGAGCAGTTCTTC

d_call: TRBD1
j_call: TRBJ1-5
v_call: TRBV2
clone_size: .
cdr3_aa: CASQEQGIQNQPQHF
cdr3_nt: TGTGCCAGCCAAGAACAGGGGATCCAAAATCAGCCCCAGCATTTT

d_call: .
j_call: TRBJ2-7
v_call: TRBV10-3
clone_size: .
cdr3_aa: CAISGERRNEQYF
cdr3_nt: TGTGCCATCAGTGGGGAGCGCCGAAACGAGCAGTACTTC

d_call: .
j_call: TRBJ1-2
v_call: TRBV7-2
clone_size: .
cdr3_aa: CASSLDSSGGYTF
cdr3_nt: TGTGCCAGCAGCTTAGACAGCTCGGGGGGCTACACCTTC

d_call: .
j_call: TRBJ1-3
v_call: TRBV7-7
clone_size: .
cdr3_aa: CASSPDISSGNTIYF
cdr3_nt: TGTGCTAGCAGCCCGGACATCAGCTCTGGAAACACCATATATTTT

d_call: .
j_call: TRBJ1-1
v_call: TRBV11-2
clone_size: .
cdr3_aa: CASSLDGRGTEAFF
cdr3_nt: TGTGCCAGCAGCTTAGATGGCAGGGGAACTGAAGCTTTCTTT

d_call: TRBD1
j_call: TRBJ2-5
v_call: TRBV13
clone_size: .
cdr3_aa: CASSRTGGEETQYF
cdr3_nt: TGTGCCAGCAGTCGGACAGGGGGGGAAGAGACCCAGTACTTC

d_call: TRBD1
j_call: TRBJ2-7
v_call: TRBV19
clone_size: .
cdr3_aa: CATRDRAAPYEQYF
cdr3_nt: TGTGCCACCCGAGACAGGGCGGCACCCTACGAGCAGTACTTC